The clone carrying this T cell receptor (beta chain) occurred many times. Its antigen is unknown. The data are from a study of T-cell reconstitution after alpha-beta-depleted transplantation in children. General study results and limits: After transplant, at about two months, alpha-beta T cells were reportedly derived from several hundred expanded graft clones. Surviving recipient T cells and thymic progenitors produced the high day-60 TCRbeta diversity seen in some patients. After one year, T-cell counts and TCRbeta diversity mostly came from new T cells.

Unique molecular identifiers were used in preparing the TCRbeta library. Each CDR3 protein gets one entry after TCRdb re-called the PCR reads with MiXCR. The table has some 300,000 distinct CDR3 sequences, about 9.5% seen once. This CDR3 has 16 amino acids. J gave up 7 bases and V 7 bases, and 17 bases lay outside the gene matches. Germline V gene sequence: CDR1 MDHEN, CDR2 SYDVKM. The clonotype was recovered from a boy under three years old with acute myeloid leukemia, due to receive a stem cell transplant. This sample comprised PBMCs, obtained before TCRalphabeta/CD19-depleted stem cell transplant. The chain couples TRBV28 to TRBJ1-1; 8 bases line up with TRBD1. DNA for the CDR3: TGTGCCAGCATCAGGGTGATCAGACAGGGGCGGCATGAAGCTTTCTTT. Its translation: CASIRVIRQGRHEAFF.